This is a list of T cell receptor beta chains from one sample in a study of T cells in Graves' hyperthyroidism and ophthalmopathy. MiXCR, run by TCRdb on the multiplex PCR reads, gives a single entry per CDR3 protein. There are under 400,000 distinct CDR3 sequences in the sample; about 14% occur only once, and 11% lies in the top ten. Sequencing used blood. The source is a woman aged 55-70 years with Graves' hyperthyroidism. The CDR3 runs from the conserved cysteine through the conserved F or W. A D gene is named only where the DNA matches it firmly. Size is omitted from some rows. Given values are once, few, many or a class for expanded clones.

d_gene	v_gene	abundance	j_gene	len	CDR3aa	CDR3nt
TRBD2	TRBV20-1	.	TRBJ2-1	15	CSARLAGGTYNEQFF	TGCAGTGCTAGATTAGCGGGAGGAACCTACAATGAGCAGTTCTTC
.	TRBV4-1	few	TRBJ2-3	13	CASSLELADTQYF	TGCGCCAGCAGCCTCGAATTGGCAGATACGCAGTATTTT
.	TRBV12-5	few	TRBJ1-2	15	CASGLKPDRPYGYTF	TGTGCTAGTGGTTTGAAGCCCGACAGGCCCTATGGCTACACCTTC
TRBD2	TRBV20-1	.	TRBJ2-1	13	CSASPTRTSEQFF	TGCAGTGCTAGCCCGACGCGGACTAGTGAGCAGTTCTTC
.	TRBV20-1	many	TRBJ1-5	14	CSARLPLGDQPQHF	TGCAGTGCTAGACTTCCGCTGGGGGATCAGCCCCAGCATTTT
.	TRBV6-1	many	TRBJ2-7	13	CASSSPLTNEQYF	TGTGCCAGCAGCTCGCCCCTGACGAACGAGCAGTACTTC
TRBD2	TRBV11-3	.	TRBJ2-2	17	CASSSRLAGDHTGELFF	TGTGCCAGCAGCTCCCGACTAGCGGGAGACCACACCGGGGAGCTGTTTTTT
TRBD2	TRBV20-1	.	TRBJ2-7	16	CSAEGASGSASHEQYF	TGCAGTGCTGAGGGGGCTAGCGGGAGTGCCTCCCACGAGCAGTACTTC
.	TRBV15	many	TRBJ1-1	15	CATSRGYGAGGVAFF	TGTGCCACCAGCAGAGGGTACGGAGCCGGGGGCGTAGCTTTCTTT
TRBD2	TRBV29-1	many	TRBJ2-1	14	CSVRAAGGVNEQFF	TGCAGCGTCCGGGCGGCGGGAGGGGTGAATGAGCAGTTCTTC
.	TRBV19	many	TRBJ2-7	13	CASSTPTRVEQYF	TGTGCCAGTAGTACTCCTACAAGGGTCGAGCAGTACTTC
TRBD2	TRBV30	many	TRBJ2-5	15	CAWKLAGGGEETQYF	TGTGCCTGGAAACTAGCGGGAGGAGGAGAAGAGACCCAGTACTTC
.	TRBV28	many	TRBJ2-3	12	CASLGVADTQYF	TGTGCCAGCCTAGGGGTGGCAGATACGCAGTATTTT
.	TRBV30	.	TRBJ2-6	14	CAWSKLPGANVLTF	TGTGCCTGGAGCAAACTACCTGGGGCCAACGTCCTGACTTTC
.	TRBV11-2	many	TRBJ2-5	13	CASSLRGLETQYF	TGTGCCAGCAGCTTAAGGGGACTCGAGACCCAGTACTTC
.	TRBV24-1	many	TRBJ2-3	12	CATSDLLDTQYF	TGTGCCACCAGTGATTTATTAGATACGCAGTATTTT
TRBD1	TRBV18	many	TRBJ2-1	16	CASSPLGQGVGNEQFF	TGTGCCAGCTCACCACTAGGACAGGGAGTTGGCAATGAGCAGTTCTTC
.	TRBV28	.	TRBJ1-2	13	CASSSGGVDGYTF	TGTGCCAGCAGTTCCGGGGGAGTAGATGGCTACACCTTC